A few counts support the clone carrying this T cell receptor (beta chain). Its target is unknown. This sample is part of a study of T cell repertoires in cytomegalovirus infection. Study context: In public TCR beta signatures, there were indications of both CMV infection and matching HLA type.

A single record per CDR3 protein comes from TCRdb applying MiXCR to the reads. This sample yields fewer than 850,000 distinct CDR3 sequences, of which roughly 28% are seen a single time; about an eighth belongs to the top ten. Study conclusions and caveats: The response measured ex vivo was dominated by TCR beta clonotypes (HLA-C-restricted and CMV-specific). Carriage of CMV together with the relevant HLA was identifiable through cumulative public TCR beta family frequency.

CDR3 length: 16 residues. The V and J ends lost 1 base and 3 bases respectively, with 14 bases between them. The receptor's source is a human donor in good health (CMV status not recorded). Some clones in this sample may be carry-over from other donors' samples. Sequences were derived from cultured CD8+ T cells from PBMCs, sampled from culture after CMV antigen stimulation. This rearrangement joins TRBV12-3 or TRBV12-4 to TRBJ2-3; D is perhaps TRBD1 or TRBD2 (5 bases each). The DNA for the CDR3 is TGTGCCAGCAGTTTAGGGGGACCAATGGGGACAGATACGCAGTATTTT. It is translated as CASSLGGPMGTDTQYF.